This T cell receptor (beta chain) came from a study of blood T cell repertoires in COVID-19. Notes on this clone: One end of the junction fails to match germline, which may point to a read error.

TCRdb's copy holds only in-frame clones and misses some; the assay was immunoSEQ multiplex PCR. The data show around 150,000 clones, 80% seen once. Sequenced input: PBMCs or T cells enriched from blood (not recorded which). This clonotype was sampled from a woman in her sixties or seventies who had recovered from COVID-19.

The CDR3: CASSEGGGWTIYEQYF. As DNA, the CDR3 is TGTGCCAGCAGCGAAGGGGGCGGTTGGACCATATACGAGCAGTACTTC. The J gene is TRBJ2-7, the V gene TRBV6-1; 7 positions match TRBD1. The CDR3 contains 16 residues. Germline V gene sequence: CDR1 MNHNS, CDR2 SASEGT.